This T cell receptor (beta chain) was captured by sequencing in a study of naive and memory T cell subsets. Study-wide results and limits: From naive to CM, EM and EMRA, diversity decreased and Gini increased.

This clonotype appeared a few times. What it binds is unknown. The beta constant-region primer was an equimolar mix of two oligonucleotides covering TRBC1 and TRBC2. Nested alpha and beta constant-region primers with the SP2 primer drove four PCR rounds on ligated cDNA. MiXCR, applied by TCRdb to the UMI-ligation and nested PCR reads, yields one record per CDR3 protein. This table has over 65,000 distinct CDR3 sequences, approximately 9.2% appearing once. V was pared by 5 bases and J by 15 bases, with 15 bases of the junction left unmatched. The CDR3 contains 14 residues. Germline values: CDR1 SEHNR, CDR2 FQNEAQ (reference sequence).

The sequenced material came from naive CD8+ T cells from blood. This sequence joins TRBV7-9 and TRBJ2-1; 8 nucleotides agree with TRBD2. The sequence came from a human donor in good health. The CDR3 DNA reads as TGTGCCAGCAGCCCGACGGGAGGGCCTGCGGGTGGGTTCTTC. It is translated as CASSPTGGPAGGFF.